The entry below describes one T cell receptor beta chain. There are many counts of this clonotype. Its binding antigen is unknown. No base quality values were provided; no much bigger clone lies one nucleotide off. The data stem from a study of low-dose radiotherapy and immunotherapy resistance in tumors (dated by TCRdb to between 2021 and 2024). For the study in its entirety: In Cohort 1, each fraction delivered 0.5 Gy every 2 weeks, and the prescribed total PTV dose was 6.5 Gy. For Cohort 2, the dose was 1 Gy per fraction given every two weeks, adding up to 13 Gy in total across 26 weeks. Nivolumab and ipilimumab were both given intravenously, with nivolumab at a 240 mg flat dose every two weeks and ipilimumab at 1 mg/kg every six weeks. Cyclophosphamide 200 mg/m2 was given intravenously every two weeks, one day before each radiation and immunotherapy administration. Aspirin 300 mg was taken orally once daily by patients for four cycles, starting on cycle 1 day 1. Trial participants were not randomized into treatment groups. Eight patients were included in the translational analysis: three from the first dose cohort and the first five from the second dose cohort.

V is cut by 2 bases and J by 1 base, and the space between the germline ends is 13 bases. From the cysteine up to the phenylalanine, the CDR3 has a length of 16 residues. Only the CDR3 region is kept as DNA, spanning 48 bases read in frame from base 1. CDR1 is given as KGHDR and CDR2 as SFDVKD, both from the germline V gene. These reads were obtained on an Illumina HiSeq 2500. First-strand cDNA was synthesized using Superscript III and a set of TRAV- and TRBV-specific primers, so that both TCRalpha and TCRbeta chains were covered. TCRs were amplified for about 18 PCR cycles with Phusion, using a constant-region primer paired with the adapter attached to the V primers. The isolated mRNA was amplified using the MessageAmp II aRNA Amplification Kit, with in vitro transcription performed for about 15 hours at 37 degrees C. The Dynabeads mRNA DIRECT Purification Kit was used to isolate mRNA for TCR sequencing. A second roughly 25-cycle Phusion PCR added indexed Illumina adapters, and products were purified with AMPure XP beads. On the authors' methods: Using custom Perl scripts, TCR sequences encoding the same protein were pooled, out-of-frame sequences were removed, and the abundance of each clonotype was computed. Any TCR sequence supported by only a single read was excluded from analysis. Repertoire metrics included Shannon entropy, Gini index, clonality, richness, and frequency of TCRs shared between repertoires. Using fastp at Q25 and MiXCR, TCRdb reprocessed the public reads and kept productive beta chains. Each entry is one CDR3 protein sequence, shown with its most common DNA and genes. Clone size and V and J calls follow TCRdb, not the original study. This sample comprises approximately 80,000 distinct CDR3 sequences, over 15% of them detected only once. The ten largest clones add up to roughly 1.4% of the sample.

Per the publication, the time point label means: after trial treatment. Taken with the paper, the label for treatment or condition translates to: LDRT plus nivolumab, ipilimumab, low-dose cyclophosphamide and aspirin (RACIN trial). The donors took part in RACIN, a single-arm, phase I, dose-escalation trial that combined nivolumab, ipilimumab, aspirin, low-dose cyclophosphamide and low-dose radiotherapy. Patients were eligible if they had advanced solid tumors that were TIL-negative. The source material was PBMCs, sampled after low-dose radiotherapy plus immunotherapy. The TCR was taken from a male donor with prostate cancer. The chain links TRBV24-1 with TRBJ2-5; a weak D assignment points to TRBD2 (7 bases agree). The DNA is as follows: TGTGCCACCAGTGATTCGGCGGGGGCGACCCAAGAGACCCAGTACTTC. This yields the protein CATSDSAGATQETQYF.